These 32 T cell receptor beta chains originate from one sample sequenced in a study of cytomegalovirus exposure and HLA in healthy donors. 60 Vbeta and 13 Jbeta primers were used in PCR. TCRdb keeps only in-frame clones here, not all; method: immunoSEQ multiplex PCR. The sample holds over 150,000 clones; roughly 77% are singletons and the top ten take 2.2%. The specimen was PBMCs. The receptors here all came from a man aged 45 to 65 in good health and CMV-seropositive.

The genes are TRBV10-3 and TRBJ1-4, with a weak D call TRBD1 (6 bases). This CDR3 region has 15 residues. Trimming stripped 4 bases from V and 5 bases from J, with 14 bases between. In germline, CDR1 is ENHRY, CDR2 SYGVKD. DNA of the CDR3: TGTGCCATCAGTGCATCCACAGGGCTCAATGAAAAACTGTTTTTT. This encodes CAISASTGLNEKLFF.

This rearrangement joins TRBV11-2 to TRBJ1-6; 7 bases are shared with TRBD1. Germline CDR1 SGHAT, CDR2 FQNNGV. After removal of 4 bases from V and 4 bases from J, the junction contained 13 bases not matched to a gene. This CDR3 is built from 18 residues. This CDR3 is CASSWGQTFPSYNSPLHF. DNA for the CDR3: TGTGCCAGCAGCTGGGGACAGACTTTTCCTTCATATAATTCACCCCTCCACTTT. Full variable domain (missing parts from reference TRBV11-2 and TRBJ1-6): EAGVAQSPRYKIIEKRQSVAFWCNPISGHATLYWYQQILGQGPKLLIQFQNNGVVDDSQLPKDRFSAERLKGVDSTLKIQPAKLEDSAVYLCASSWGQTFPSYNSPLHFGNGTRLTVT.

The rearrangement joins TRBV7-6 to TRBJ1-6, with 7 bases fitting TRBD1. Trimming cost V 1 base and J 4 bases; bases outside gene matches: 4. The length of the CDR3 is 16 residues. Germline CDR1 reads SGHVS; CDR2 reads FNYEAQ. The CDR3 sequence is CASSLEGQPYNSPLHF. DNA of the CDR3: TGTGCCAGCAGCTTAGAGGGACAGCCATATAATTCACCCCTCCACTTT.

This chain links TRBV4-3 with TRBJ1-6; TRBD1 matches at 7 bases. The CDR3 contains 17 residues. The V gene end was trimmed by 0 bases and the J gene end by 7 bases; junction bases not matched to a gene: 9. Germline CDR1 reads LGHNA; CDR2 reads YSLEER. CDR3 DNA: TGCGCCAGCAGCCAAGATCGGCACAGGGGAACAAATTCACCCCTCCACTTT. This gives the protein CASSQDRHRGTNSPLHF.

The chain links TRBV9 to TRBJ2-5; 7 bases line up with TRBD2. The CDR3 is 15 amino acids. CDR1 SGDLS and CDR2 YYNGEE come from the germline V gene. V was clipped by 0 bases and J by 4 bases; unmatched bases: 6. CDR3 nucleotide sequence: TGTGCCAGCAGCGTAGTGGGCGGGGGAAGAGAGACCCAGTACTTC. Translated: CASSVVGGGRETQYF.

V and J are TRBV5-1 and TRBJ2-5, with 10 positions matching TRBD1. The CDR3 is made up of 16 amino acids. With V trimmed by 1 base and J by 5 bases, 8 bases remained unmatched. Germline lookup yields CDR1 SGHRS and CDR2 YFSETQ. DNA for the CDR3: TGCGCCAGCAGCTTGTCAGGGACAGGGGAATGGGAGACCCAGTACTTC. Translation gives CASSLSGTGEWETQYF.

The V and J genes are TRBV12-1 and TRBJ2-7; the table gives TRBD2 as D, unverified against the DNA. TRBV12-1 is a documented pseudogene. This CDR3 contains 14 residues. The CDR3 spells CASSFNGEWYEQYF. Written as DNA, the CDR3 is TGTGCCAGCAGCTTTAACGGGGAGTGGTACGAGCAGTACTTC.

CDR3 bases: TGTGCCAGCAGATGGGACATTAATGAAAAACTGTTTTTT. Encoded protein: CASRWDINEKLFF. This chain connects TRBV6-5 to TRBJ1-4; TRBD1 might be the D (6 bases). This CDR3 has 13 amino acids. The V end was cut by 6 bases, the J end by 4 bases, with 9 bases between. In germline, CDR1 is MNHEY, CDR2 SVGAGI.

This clone was counted at least ten times. The gene calls are TRBV19 and TRBJ1-1; tentatively, D is TRBD1 (5 bases). There are 15 residues in the CDR3. The germline V and J ends were trimmed by 7 bases and 4 bases, with 19 bases remaining between them. Germline CDR1 is LNHDA and CDR2 is SQIVND (reference sequence). CDR3 sequence: CASIGTDTLSTEAFF. CDR3 nucleotide sequence: TGTGCCAGTATCGGAACGGACACCCTGAGCACTGAAGCTTTCTTT.

This clone occurred once. This chain links TRBV4-1 with TRBJ2-5; TRBD1 agrees at 7 bases. Germline V lookup: CDR1 MGHRA, CDR2 YSYEKL. J gave up 11 bases and V 2 bases, and 5 bases lay outside the gene matches. The CDR3 extends over 12 amino acids. For the CDR3, the DNA is TGCGCCAGCAGCCAACCCGGGACAGATCAGTACTTC. Encoded protein: CASSQPGTDQYF.

The genes are TRBV6-1 and TRBJ1-5; D uncertain. The germline V gene has CDR1 MNHNS and CDR2 SASEGT. V lost 2 bases and J lost 6, with 8 bases in between. This CDR3 is 13 amino acids long. CDR3 amino acids: CASSESRRQPQHF. DNA for the CDR3: TGTGCCAGCAGTGAATCGAGGCGTCAGCCCCAGCATTTT.

This clone occurred once. This chain joins TRBV7-9 and TRBJ2-7; TRBD1 might be the D (5 bases). The germline gives CDR1 SEHNR, CDR2 FQNEAQ (reference sequence). The CDR3 is made up of 12 amino acids. V was trimmed by 3 bases and J by 12 bases, leaving 15 bases between them. CDR3: CASSFDSALGYF. The CDR3 bases are TGTGCCAGCAGCTTCGACAGTGCCTTGGGGTACTTC.

The gene calls are TRBV6-5 and TRBJ1-2; no clear D gene. Germline CDR1 and CDR2: MNHEY and SVGAGI. This CDR3 spans 13 amino acids. Trimming shortened V by 0 bases and J by 8 bases, and 10 bases separated the two germline ends. The CDR3 nucleotides are TGTGCCAGCAGTTACTCAGCGAGCCGGGGCTACACCTTC. Protein: CASSYSASRGYTF.

V gene TRBV5-4 combines with J gene TRBJ1-3; D call uncertain. With 1 base removed from V and 0 bases from J, the gap between germline ends came to 8 bases. Germline V gene sequence: CDR1 SGHNT, CDR2 YYREEE (reference sequence). This CDR3 comprises 15 residues. This CDR3 reads CASSLYSPSGNTIYF. CDR3 DNA: TGTGCCAGCAGCTTGTACAGCCCCTCTGGAAACACCATATATTTT.

The chain links TRBV5-4 to TRBJ2-7; TRBD1 agrees at 8 bases. Germline CDR1 is SGHNT and CDR2 is YYREEE (reference sequence). After removal of 4 bases from V and 5 bases from J, the junction contained 5 bases not matched to a gene. The length of the CDR3 is 13 residues. The CDR3: CASSLTGGNEQYF. DNA of the CDR3: TGTGCCAGCAGCCTTACAGGGGGAAACGAGCAGTACTTC.

The V call is TRBV4-1, the J call TRBJ1-3; D gene unclear. Germline assignment: CDR1 MGHRA and CDR2 YSYEKL. V lost 0 bases and J lost 0, with 12 bases in between. CDR3 size: 17 residues. The CDR3 is CASSQDFSLSSGNTIYF. Written as DNA, the CDR3 is TGCGCCAGCAGCCAAGACTTTTCACTGAGCTCTGGAAACACCATATATTTT.

The V gene is TRBV2, the J gene TRBJ1-5, with D possibly being TRBD1 (6 bases). CDR1 and CDR2 (germline): SNHLY, FYNNEI. CDR3 size: 14 residues. V dropped 2 bases and J dropped 7 bases, with 12 bases sitting between them. CDR3 sequence reads: CASSEWGGGQPQHF. The CDR3 region has the DNA TGTGCCAGCAGTGAATGGGGTGGGGGCCAGCCCCAGCATTTT.

The gene calls are TRBV5-4 and TRBJ2-7; tentative D call: TRBD2 (5 bases). The CDR3 spans 13 residues. Looked up from germline, CDR1 is SGHNT and CDR2 is YYREEE (reference sequence). The ends were cut back, 1 base at V and 2 bases at J, with 7 bases in the middle. CDR3 sequence reads: CASSLKGAYEQYF. CDR3 DNA sequence: TGTGCCAGCAGCTTGAAGGGAGCCTACGAGCAGTACTTC.

V is TRBV7-9 and J is TRBJ2-5; 10 bases map to TRBD1. CDR1 is SEHNR, CDR2 FQNEAQ, per germline (reference sequence). J was trimmed by 4 bases and V by 7 bases; bases with no gene match: 12. The CDR3 totals 16 residues. CDR3 amino acids: CASTRRDRGLIETQYF. The DNA for the CDR3 is TGTGCCAGCACCCGACGTGACAGGGGGCTTATAGAGACCCAGTACTTC.

This clone has just one count. The chain links TRBV10-1 to TRBJ2-7, with TRBD1 identical over 9 bases. The V segment lost 3 bases and the J segment 5 bases; nucleotides outside the gene matches: 8. The CDR3 runs to 15 residues. Germline loops: CDR1 WNHNN, CDR2 SYGVQD (reference sequence). The CDR3 DNA is TGCGCCAGCAGTGAACATAGGGGACAGGGAAACGAGCAGTACTTC. The encoded protein is CASSEHRGQGNEQYF.

CDR3 protein: CASSESGGLSNQPQHF. CDR3 in DNA: TGTGCCAGCAGTGAATCGGGGGGGTTGAGCAATCAGCCCCAGCATTTT. The chain has TRBV25-1 and TRBJ1-5; tentative D call: TRBD1 (5 bases). Per the germline V gene, CDR1 is MGHDK and CDR2 is SYGVNS. This CDR3 spans 16 amino acids. Trimming took 1 base from V and 1 from J, leaving 11 bases between them.

This chain connects TRBV6-5 to TRBJ2-7; 7 bases align to TRBD1. CDR3 length equals 13 residues. Germline V lookup: CDR1 MNHEY, CDR2 SVGAGI. J lost 1 base, V lost 6 bases, and 3 bases had no gene match. CDR3 nucleotides: TGTGCCAGCAGACCGACAGGGTCCTACGAGCAGTACTTC. Translation: CASRPTGSYEQYF.

The chain joins TRBV6-6 to TRBJ2-7; no definite D call. Trimming removed 4 bases at V and 4 bases at J, with 11 bases between. The CDR3 covers 13 residues. From germline, CDR1 is MNHNY and CDR2 SVGAGI (reference sequence). In DNA form, the CDR3 reads TGTGCCAGCAGTTTGCCCCCCGGGTACGAGCAGTACTTC. Translation gives CASSLPPGYEQYF.

V and J are TRBV10-3 and TRBJ1-2, with 10 bases lining up with TRBD1. Germline V gene data show CDR1 as ENHRY and CDR2 as SYGVKD. With 5 bases clipped from V and 8 bases from J, the junction kept 8 bases outside the gene matches. The CDR3 totals 14 residues. The CDR3 spells CAISPDRGAYGYTF. The CDR3 nucleotides are TGTGCCATCAGTCCGGACAGGGGGGCGTACGGCTACACCTTC.

The rearrangement links TRBV7-3 to TRBJ1-1; no clear D. With 0 bases removed from V and 1 base from J, the gap between germline ends came to 9 bases. In germline, CDR1 is SGHTA, CDR2 FQGTGA. The CDR3 loop spans 15 amino acids. The CDR3, as DNA: TGTGCCAGCAGCTTAACGATGCAGTCGAACACTGAAGCTTTCTTT. Protein sequence: CASSLTMQSNTEAFF. The full variable domain, with the rest looked up from reference TRBV7-3 and TRBJ1-1, is GAGVSQTPSNKVTEKGKYVELRCDPISGHTALYWYRQSLGQGPEFLIYFQGTGAADDSGLPNDRFFAVRPEGSVSTLKIQRTERGDSAVYLCASSLTMQSNTEAFFGQGTRLTVV.

The rearrangement uses TRBV6-1 and TRBJ2-1; 7 bases are a match to TRBD2. Germline lookup yields CDR1 MNHNS and CDR2 SASEGT. J was trimmed by 10 bases and V by 6 bases; bases with no gene match: 9. The CDR3 covers 13 residues. The chain's CDR3 is CASSPGGEGEQFF. As DNA, the CDR3 is TGTGCCAGCAGCCCTGGTGGGGAGGGGGAGCAGTTCTTC.

This rearrangement joins TRBV6-6 to TRBJ2-5; 10 bases match TRBD2. The CDR3 spans 14 residues. The germline V gene encodes CDR1 MNHNY and CDR2 SVGAGI (reference sequence). V gave up 6 bases and J gave up 2 bases; unmatched junction bases: 3. This CDR3 reads CASRLAGTQETQYF. The CDR3 coding sequence is TGTGCCAGCAGACTAGCGGGGACACAAGAGACCCAGTACTTC.

This clone was seen a handful of times. The V call is TRBV5-6, the J call TRBJ1-2, with D uncertain. This CDR3 is 12 amino acids long. Germline CDR1 and CDR2: SGHDT and YYEEEE. Trimming took 2 bases from V and 8 from J, leaving 10 bases between them. This CDR3 reads CASSLIAEGYTF. CDR3 bases: TGTGCCAGCAGCTTAATAGCAGAAGGCTACACCTTC.

V gene TRBV11-2 combines with J gene TRBJ2-3; D uncertain. V gave up 1 base and J gave up 1 base, with 12 bases separating them. Germline V lookup: CDR1 SGHAT, CDR2 FQNNGV. The CDR3 loop spans 16 amino acids. CDR3 bases: TGTGCCAGCAGCTTAGTTTTGAGCGCCGGCACAGATACGCAGTATTTT. Translated: CASSLVLSAGTDTQYF. The complete variable domain, with remaining parts taken from reference TRBV11-2 and TRBJ2-3, reads EAGVAQSPRYKIIEKRQSVAFWCNPISGHATLYWYQQILGQGPKLLIQFQNNGVVDDSQLPKDRFSAERLKGVDSTLKIQPAKLEDSAVYLCASSLVLSAGTDTQYFGPGTRLTVL.

The chain carries TRBV4-1 and TRBJ2-5; no reliable D call. Germline V gives CDR1 MGHRA, CDR2 YSYEKL. V was cut by 0 bases and J by 5 bases, with 7 bases left in between. The CDR3 is made up of 13 amino acids. Here the CDR3 DNA reads TGCGCCAGCAGCCAAGATCGGTTGGAGACCCAGTACTTC. It translates to CASSQDRLETQYF.

This clone was recorded only once. The gene calls are TRBV29-1 and TRBJ1-2; perhaps TRBD1 as D (6 bases). V lost 3 bases, J lost 2 bases, and 10 bases lay in between. The CDR3 has 13 residues. Per the germline V gene, CDR1 is SQVTM and CDR2 is ANQGSEA. In DNA form, the CDR3 reads TGCAGCGTTGAGGACAGACTGAACTATGGCTACACCTTC. This sequence encodes CSVEDRLNYGYTF.

The rearrangement uses TRBV10-3 and TRBJ2-5; 11 bases line up with TRBD2. Trimming removed 4 bases from V and 4 bases from J; junction bases left unmatched: 5. CDR3 length: 15 residues. Germline CDR1 and CDR2: ENHRY and SYGVKD. This CDR3 is CAISGLAGGSETQYF. In DNA, the CDR3 is TGTGCCATCAGTGGTCTAGCGGGGGGCTCAGAGACCCAGTACTTC.